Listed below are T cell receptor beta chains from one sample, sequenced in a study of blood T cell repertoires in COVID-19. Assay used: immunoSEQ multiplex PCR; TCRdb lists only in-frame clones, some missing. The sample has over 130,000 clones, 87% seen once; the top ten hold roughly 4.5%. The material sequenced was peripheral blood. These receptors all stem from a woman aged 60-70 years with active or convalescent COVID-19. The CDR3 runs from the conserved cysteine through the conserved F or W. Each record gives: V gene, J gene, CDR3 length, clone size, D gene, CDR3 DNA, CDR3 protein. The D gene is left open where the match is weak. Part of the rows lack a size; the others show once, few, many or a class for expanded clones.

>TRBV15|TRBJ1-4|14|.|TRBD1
TGTGCCACCAGCAGAGACAGGGGGGATGAAAAACTGTTTTTT
CATSRDRGDEKLFF
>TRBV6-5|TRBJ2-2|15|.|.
TGTGCCAGCAGTTCGCTATCCAGGGTTGCCGGGGAGCTGTTTTTT
CASSSLSRVAGELFF
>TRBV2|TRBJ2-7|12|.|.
TGTGCCAGCAGTGAAGCCTACTACGAGCAGTACTTC
CASSEAYYEQYF
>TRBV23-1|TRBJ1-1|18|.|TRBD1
TGCGCCAGCAGTCAACAGAGGGGACAGGGGGCGCAAGGGACTGAAGCTTTCTTT
CASSQQRGQGAQGTEAFF
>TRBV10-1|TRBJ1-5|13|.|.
TGCGCCAGCAGTGATGAGGCAATTCAGCCCCAGCATTTT
CASSDEAIQPQHF
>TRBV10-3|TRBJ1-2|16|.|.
TGTGCCATCAGTGAGTCCTTGGAACAGCTACCCTATGGCTACACCTTC
CAISESLEQLPYGYTF
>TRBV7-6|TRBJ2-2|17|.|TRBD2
TGTGCCAGCAGGATCAGGCCTAGCGGGCTTGCCACCGGGGAGCTGTTTTTT
CASRIRPSGLATGELFF
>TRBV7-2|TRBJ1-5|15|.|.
TGTGCCAGCAGCTCCGCCGGGGGTAGCAATCAGCCCCAGCATTTT
CASSSAGGSNQPQHF
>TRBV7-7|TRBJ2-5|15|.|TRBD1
TGTGCTAGCAGCCCTGACAGGGGGGGCCGAGAGACCCAGTACTTC
CASSPDRGGRETQYF
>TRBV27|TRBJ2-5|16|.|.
TGTGCCAGCAGGCCCCTTCTGGTAGCGGAGGGAGAGACCCAGTACTTC
CASRPLLVAEGETQYF
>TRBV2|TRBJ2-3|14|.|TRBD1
TGTGCCAGCGGGGGACAGCCGGATTTGTATACGCAGTATTTT
CASGGQPDLYTQYF
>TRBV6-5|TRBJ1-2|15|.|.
TGTGCCAGCAAACCGGAGGGGGGGGGAAACTATGGCTACACCTTC
CASKPEGGGNYGYTF
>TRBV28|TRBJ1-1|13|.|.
TGTGCCAGCAGTTTCCTTCTGAACACTGAAGCTTTCTTT
CASSFLLNTEAFF
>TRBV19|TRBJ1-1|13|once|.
TGTGCCAGTAGTATTTCAGGGTTGACTGAAGCTTTCTTT
CASSISGLTEAFF
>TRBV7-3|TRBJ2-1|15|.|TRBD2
TGTGCCAGCAGCTTAGGGGCGGGAGGGGACAATGAGCAGTTCTTC
CASSLGAGGDNEQFF
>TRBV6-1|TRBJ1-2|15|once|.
TGTGCCAGCAGTGAAGATATGGGCAGCAACTATGGCTACACCTTC
CASSEDMGSNYGYTF
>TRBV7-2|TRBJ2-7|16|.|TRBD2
TGTGCCAGCAGCCCAGGAGGGAGCGGGGGGGCCTACGAGCAGTACTTC
CASSPGGSGGAYEQYF
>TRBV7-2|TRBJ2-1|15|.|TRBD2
TGTGCCAGCAGCTTACTAGCGGGGGTAACCAATGAGCAGTTCTTC
CASSLLAGVTNEQFF
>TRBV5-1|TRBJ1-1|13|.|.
TGCGCCAGCAGCTTGAAGGGGGACACTGAAGCTTTCTTT
CASSLKGDTEAFF
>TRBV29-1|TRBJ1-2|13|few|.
TGCAGCGTTGAGAATGGGGACAATCATGGCTACACCTTC
CSVENGDNHGYTF
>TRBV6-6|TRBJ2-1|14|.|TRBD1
TGTGCCAGCAGGCCCGGACAGGGGGGCGATGAGCAGTTCTTC
CASRPGQGGDEQFF
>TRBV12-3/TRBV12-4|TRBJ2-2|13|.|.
TGTGCCAGCAGAAGCCGTCACACCGGGGAGCTGTTTTTT
CASRSRHTGELFF